This T cell receptor beta chain is drawn from a study of blood T cells in healthy people across ages. On this clonotype itself: As yet, its antigen is unknown.

Germline CDR1 ENHRY, CDR2 SYGVKD. The CDR3 sequence is 15 residues long. There were at least 5 micrograms of total RNA extracted from every sample. For the second PCR, which ran for about 7 to 11 cycles, a sample-barcoded 5' primer and a J-beta primer mix were used. One entry per CDR3 protein results from TCRdb running MiXCR on the 5' RACE reads. The table has approximately 600,000 distinct CDR3 sequences, around three fifths seen once. Notes on the study in general: PBMCs left unsorted prevented a conclusive naive versus antigen-experienced comparison.

This rearrangement joins TRBV10-3 to TRBJ2-5; the match to TRBD1 covers 9 bases. Near its end, the DNA agrees better with TRBJ2-7, so the J call may be wrong. What was sequenced was blood. This receptor was obtained from a man in his sixties in good health. CDR3 loop: CAISESGQGSGEQYF. As DNA, the CDR3 is TGTGCCATCAGTGAGTCCGGACAGGGGTCCGGCGAGCAGTACTTC.